This T cell receptor beta chain came from a study of monozygotic twins with inflammatory bowel disease. Overall study results and limits: Concordance status among twins (concordant versus discordant) showed no link to repertoire similarity, possibly from limited power. In these data, no single strong IBD-associated signal or clonotype received support.

Template switching introduced UMIs that contain a 6-nucleotide sample barcode. Using the 5' RACE reads, TCRdb records one entry per CDR3 protein without DNA. Recorded for this sample: more than 300,000 distinct CDR3 sequences. CDR1 and CDR2 from the germline V gene are KGHSH and LQKENI. The CDR3 has 15 residues. As to this clonotype: Its specificity is not known.

This sequence joins TRBV18 and TRBJ2-3; as DNA is missing, the TRBD1 call by TCRdb cannot be tested. The TCR originated in a human donor with ulcerative colitis or Crohn's disease, or a healthy co-twin of an affected twin (not recorded which). Sequenced material: blood. The CDR3 sequence: CASSGPTPSTDTQYF. Combining the CDR3 with reference TRBV18 and TRBJ2-3 gives the whole variable domain NAGVMQNPRHLVRRRGQEARLRCSPMKGHSHVYWYRQLPEEGLKFMVYLQKENIIDESGMPKERFSAEFPKEGPSILRIQQVVRGDSAAYFCASSGPTPSTDTQYFGPGTRLTVL.